This T cell receptor beta chain appears in the sequencing data of a study of blood T cell repertoires in COVID-19. Study-wide context: Sites in the United States, Italy and Spain provided acute and convalescent COVID-19 samples.

V was clipped by 2 bases and J by 0 bases, with 7 bases between them. The CDR3 has 14 residues. CDR1 is SGHAT, CDR2 FQDESV, per germline (reference sequence). Profiled with immunoSEQ multiplex PCR; TCRdb holds only in-frame clones, not every one. The sample holds tens of thousands of clones; about 77% are singletons and the top ten take about 5.7%. The V and J genes are TRBV11-1 and TRBJ1-2; D perhaps matches TRBD1 (5 bases). Sequenced input: peripheral blood. The TCR was taken from a man between 70 and 80 years old with COVID-19, enrolled during active disease. In nucleotides, the CDR3 is TGTGCCAGCAGCTTAACAGGAGCTAACTATGGCTACACCTTC. Translated: CASSLTGANYGYTF.